This T cell receptor beta chain is from a study of OX40 agonist ivuxolimab in advanced cancers. A note on the overall study: Ivuxolimab, which targeted the costimulatory receptor OX40 (CD134), was an agonistic, fully human IgG2 monoclonal antibody. Intravenous ivuxolimab was administered to patients every 2 weeks at six dose levels: 0.01, 0.1, 0.3, 1.5, 3 and 10 mg/kg. Among the roughly 50 dose-escalation patients, approximately 20 had hepatocellular carcinoma, approximately 15 melanoma, 9 renal cell carcinoma and 9 head and neck cancer. The dose-escalation cohort was around 83% male with a mean age of about 65 years, ranging from roughly 20 to 80. Prior anti-PD-1, anti-PD-L1 or anti-CTLA-4 therapy was permitted, and 30% to 50% of dose-escalation patients had received checkpoint inhibitors. Partial responses occurred in three dose-escalation patients: two with cutaneous melanoma and one with hepatocellular carcinoma. Peripheral TCRbeta sequencing was intended to test whether TCR sequence diversity was altered and clonal T-cell expansion was caused by ivuxolimab. The paper reports the monotherapy dose-escalation portion (N of about 50 patients) of the phase I ivuxolimab trial.

The CDR3 sequence holds 15 residues, the cysteine and phenylalanine included. The DNA shown is the 45-base CDR3, in frame from base 1. Trimming removed 2 bases from V and 2 bases from J, leaving 10 bases between the germline ends. The germline V gene sets CDR1 to MDHEN and CDR2 to SYDVKM. Overall study results and their limits: After ivuxolimab, expanded clones were on average more numerous among CD8+ T cells than among CD4+ T cells. Low levels of normalized T-cell clonal expansion were also seen in some patients who did not respond. Which antigens the clonally expanded peripheral T cells were specific for was not determined. In partial responders in the 0.1-3.0 mg/kg groups, normalized peripheral clonal expansion was found to be among the lowest, especially among CD8+ T cells. Clonal expansion of both CD4+ and CD8+ blood T cells was observed from baseline to week 6 at doses 0.1 to 3.0 mg/kg.

Remarks on this clone: The antigen this receptor binds is unknown. Base qualities are not provided; no much larger clone lies one nucleotide away.

Patients with a history of autoimmune disease or receiving systemic immunosuppression were excluded from the trial. Peripheral blood for TCR sequencing was collected from all dose cohorts at baseline, on cycle 4 day 1, and on cycle 7 day 1. The samples were drawn from a first-in-human, open-label, multicenter phase I dose-escalation trial of ivuxolimab. Adults with locally advanced or metastatic melanoma, renal cell, hepatocellular, or head and neck squamous cell carcinoma were enrolled in the trial. CD4+ and CD8+ T cells were sorted separately from peripheral blood before TCR sequencing. Genomic DNA was isolated from the sorted cells so that the TCRbeta CDR3 region could be sequenced. TCRbeta CDR3 regions were sequenced using the immunoSEQ Assay. Entries here come from immuneACCESS through TCRdb and include only in-frame sequences with V and J called. Some clones fail to appear in such tables; in the studies checked, an unresolved V gene covers under half of the shortfall, and the cause of the remainder is unknown. The sample table holds approximately 100,000 clones, of which 75% to 95% were seen once. Around 0.47% of the sample comes from the top ten.

The sample in question was CD4+ or CD8+ T cells sorted from blood, obtained in a trial of the OX40 agonist ivuxolimab. The origin of this receptor is an adult with an advanced solid tumor such as melanoma, head and neck, liver or kidney cancer. Recombination connected TRBV28 to TRBJ2-1; matching of 5 bases hints at TRBD2 as the D gene. The bases read TGTGCCAGCAGTTTAGGAGGACTGACCTACAATGAGCAGTTCTTC. Its protein is CASSLGGLTYNEQFF. Beyond the CDR3, the reference TRBV28 and TRBJ2-1 genes provide the residues; the full variable domain reads: DVKVTQSSRYLVKRTGEKVFLECVQDMDHENMFWYRQDPGLGLRLIYFSYDVKMKEKGDIPEGYSVSREKKERFSLILESASTNQTSMYLCASSLGGLTYNEQFFGPGTRLTVL.